This TCR beta chain derives from a study of blood T cell repertoires in COVID-19. Study-wide context: Specimens from acute and convalescent COVID-19 originated in the United States, Italy and Spain. T cells, B-cell-depleted T cells, or PBMCs supplied cDNA or gDNA.

Method: immunoSEQ multiplex PCR; TCRdb's copy keeps in-frame clones and lacks some. The sample holds 180,000 or so clones, roughly 84% seen once. The CDR3 sequence is 13 residues long. Trimming took 1 base from V and 5 from J; bases not matched to a gene: 0. Germline V CDR1 and CDR2: LGHDT, YNNKEL (reference sequence). This clone appeared once. The sequenced sample was PBMCs or T cells enriched from blood (not recorded which). The TCR sequence derives from a human donor with acute COVID-19. The donor label of this sample is uncertain. J is TRBJ2-5 and V is TRBV3-1 (or the pseudogene TRBV3-2), with 8 bases that match TRBD2. CDR3: CASSQGLAETQYF. The CDR3 DNA is TGTGCCAGCAGCCAAGGACTAGCGGAGACCCAGTACTTC.